This TCR beta chain was obtained from a study of blood T cell repertoires in COVID-19. Whole-study context: Samples taken during acute and convalescent COVID-19 were collected in the United States, Italy and Spain. PBMCs, B-cell-depleted T cells, or T cells were the source of the cDNA or gDNA that made up the material.

This clone was found a few times. Original processing notes: Counts of nucleated cells, estimated from reference gene primer amplification, were obtained. Libraries were prepared by immunoSEQ multiplex PCR; TCRdb keeps only in-frame clonotypes and omits some of them. For V, J and clone size, that table is used; D and trimming come from the DNA. This table holds 75,000 or so clones, roughly 80% found once. V was trimmed by 4 bases and J by 5 bases, leaving 11 bases between them. The germline V gene has CDR1 LGHDT and CDR2 YNNKEL (reference sequence). This CDR3 is built from 13 residues. This sequence was found in a man between 60 and 70 years old with active or convalescent COVID-19. The specimen was peripheral blood. The chain recombines TRBV3-1 (or the pseudogene TRBV3-2) with TRBJ1-2; maybe TRBD1 (6 bases). The CDR3 sequence is CASSPTGPYGYTF. Here the CDR3 DNA reads TGTGCCAGCAGCCCGACAGGCCCATATGGCTACACCTTC.